The clone carrying this T cell receptor beta chain was detected a few times. What it binds is not known. The data belong to a study of beta chain features in type 1 diabetes. About the study: Patients and healthy donors were similar in age, gender and cell yields. Over all samples combined, about 99,000,000 sorted cells were examined.

Study-wide findings and caveats: The study found moderately but significantly shorter TCRB CDR3s in all four CD4+ subsets of Type 1 diabetes patients. Whether HLA type affects TCRB rearrangement stayed undetermined in the present work.

Isolated RNA was reverse transcribed in full, so expressed TCRB transcripts were sequenced. Measured with immunoSEQ multiplex PCR; TCRdb has only the in-frame clones, and not every one. The repertoire includes some 130,000 clones, 7.5% to 9.5% of them detected once, and around 0.79% sits in the top ten. From germline, CDR1 is SGHAT and CDR2 FQDESV (reference sequence). CDR3 length equals 13 residues. V dropped 3 bases and J dropped 10 bases, with 10 bases sitting between them. The TCR sequence derives from a man aged 25-45 years with type 1 diabetes. The chain is built from TRBV11-1 and TRBJ1-6; a possible D gene is TRBD1 (6 bases). The material sequenced was central memory CD4+ T cells from blood. For the CDR3, the DNA is TGTGCCAGCAGCTTCGACAGGAGGTCACCCCTCCACTTT. Protein product: CASSFDRRSPLHF.